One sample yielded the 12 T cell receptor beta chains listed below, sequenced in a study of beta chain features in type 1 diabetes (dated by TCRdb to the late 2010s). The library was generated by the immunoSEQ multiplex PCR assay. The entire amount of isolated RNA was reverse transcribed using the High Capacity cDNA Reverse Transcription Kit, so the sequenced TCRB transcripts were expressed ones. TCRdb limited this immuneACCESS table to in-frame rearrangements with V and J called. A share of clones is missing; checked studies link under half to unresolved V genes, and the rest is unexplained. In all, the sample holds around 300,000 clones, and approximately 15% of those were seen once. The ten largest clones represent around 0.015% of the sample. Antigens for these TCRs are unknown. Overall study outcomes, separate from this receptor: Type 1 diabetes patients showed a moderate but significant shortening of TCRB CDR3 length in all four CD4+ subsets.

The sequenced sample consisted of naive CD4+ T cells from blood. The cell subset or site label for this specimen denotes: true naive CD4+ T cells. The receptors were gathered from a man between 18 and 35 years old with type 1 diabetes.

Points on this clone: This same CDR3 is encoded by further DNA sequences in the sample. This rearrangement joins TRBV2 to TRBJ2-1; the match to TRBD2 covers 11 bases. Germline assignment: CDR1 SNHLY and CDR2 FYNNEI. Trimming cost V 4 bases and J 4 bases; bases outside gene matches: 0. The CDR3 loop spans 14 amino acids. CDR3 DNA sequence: TGTGCCAGCAGTGGACTAGCGGGGTACAATGAGCAGTTCTTC. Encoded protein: CASSGLAGYNEQFF.

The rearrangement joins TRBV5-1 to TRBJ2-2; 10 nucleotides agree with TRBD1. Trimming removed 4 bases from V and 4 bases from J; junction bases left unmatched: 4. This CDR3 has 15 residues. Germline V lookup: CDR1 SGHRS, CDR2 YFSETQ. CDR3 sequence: CASSLGQGITGELFF. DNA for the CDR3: TGCGCCAGCAGCCTGGGACAGGGGATCACCGGGGAGCTGTTTTTT.

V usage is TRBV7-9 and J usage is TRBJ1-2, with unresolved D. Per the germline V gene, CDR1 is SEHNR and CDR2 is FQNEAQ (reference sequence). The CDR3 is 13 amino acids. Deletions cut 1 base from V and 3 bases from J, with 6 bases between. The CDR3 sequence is CASSLGEYYGYTF. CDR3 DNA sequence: TGTGCCAGCAGCTTAGGCGAGTACTATGGCTACACCTTC.

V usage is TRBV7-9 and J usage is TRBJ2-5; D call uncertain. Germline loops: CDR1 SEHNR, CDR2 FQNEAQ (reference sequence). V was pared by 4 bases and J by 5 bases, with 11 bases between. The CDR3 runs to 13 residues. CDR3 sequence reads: CASSSPPRETQYF. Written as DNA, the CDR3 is TGTGCCAGCAGCTCACCTCCTAGGGAGACCCAGTACTTC.

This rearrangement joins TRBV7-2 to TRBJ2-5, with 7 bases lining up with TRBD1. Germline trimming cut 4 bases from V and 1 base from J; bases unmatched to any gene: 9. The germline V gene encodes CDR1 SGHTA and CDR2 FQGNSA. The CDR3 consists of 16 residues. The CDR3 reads CASSSHFDRAQETQYF. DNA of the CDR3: TGTGCCAGCAGCTCACATTTCGACAGGGCCCAAGAGACCCAGTACTTC. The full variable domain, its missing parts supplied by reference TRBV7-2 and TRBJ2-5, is GAGVSQSPSNKVTEKGKDVELRCDPISGHTALYWYRQSLGQGLEFLIYFQGNSAPDKSGLPSDRFSAERTGGSVSTLTIQRTQQEDSAVYLCASSSHFDRAQETQYFGPGTRLLVL.

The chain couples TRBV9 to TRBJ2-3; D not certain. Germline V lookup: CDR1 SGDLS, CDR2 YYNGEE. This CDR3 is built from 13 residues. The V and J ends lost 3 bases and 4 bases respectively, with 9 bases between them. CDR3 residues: CASSADMSDTQYF. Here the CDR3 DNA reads TGTGCCAGCAGCGCCGACATGTCAGATACGCAGTATTTT.

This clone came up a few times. The CDR3 DNA sequence: TGTGCCAGCAGCGCCCGGGATTATAGCTGGGAGACCCAGTACTTC. It translates to CASSARDYSWETQYF. The chain links TRBV13 to TRBJ2-5; TRBD2 might be the D (5 bases). This CDR3 is 15 amino acids long. Trimming took 5 bases from V and 5 from J, leaving 18 bases between them. Germline lookup yields CDR1 PRHDT and CDR2 FYEKMQ (reference sequence).

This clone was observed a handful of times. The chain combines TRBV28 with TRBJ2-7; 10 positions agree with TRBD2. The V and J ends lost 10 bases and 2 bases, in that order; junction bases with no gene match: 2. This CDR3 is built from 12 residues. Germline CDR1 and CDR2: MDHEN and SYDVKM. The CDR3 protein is CATSGSAYEQYF. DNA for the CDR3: TGTGCCACTAGCGGGAGCGCCTACGAGCAGTACTTC.

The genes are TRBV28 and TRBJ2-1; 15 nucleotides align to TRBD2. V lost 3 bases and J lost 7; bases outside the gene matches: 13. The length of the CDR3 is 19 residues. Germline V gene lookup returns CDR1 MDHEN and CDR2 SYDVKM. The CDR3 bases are TGTGCCAGCAGTTTCCGGCGGACTAGCGGGAGGGCGACGGGAAATGAGCAGTTCTTC. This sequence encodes CASSFRRTSGRATGNEQFF. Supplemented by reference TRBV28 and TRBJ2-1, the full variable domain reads DVKVTQSSRYLVKRTGEKVFLECVQDMDHENMFWYRQDPGLGLRLIYFSYDVKMKEKGDIPEGYSVSREKKERFSLILESASTNQTSMYLCASSFRRTSGRATGNEQFFGPGTRLTVL.

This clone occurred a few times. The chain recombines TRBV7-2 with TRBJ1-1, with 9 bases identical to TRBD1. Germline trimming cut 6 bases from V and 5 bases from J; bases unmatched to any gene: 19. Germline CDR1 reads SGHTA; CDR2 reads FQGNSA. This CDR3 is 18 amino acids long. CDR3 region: CASRPRPHRGRRGTEAFF. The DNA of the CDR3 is TGTGCCAGCAGACCCCGGCCCCACAGGGGGCGGCGCGGGACTGAAGCTTTCTTT.

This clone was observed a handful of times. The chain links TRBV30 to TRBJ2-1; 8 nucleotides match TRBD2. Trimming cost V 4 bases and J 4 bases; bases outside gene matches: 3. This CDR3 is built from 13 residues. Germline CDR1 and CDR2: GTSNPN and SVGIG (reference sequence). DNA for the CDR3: TGTGCCTGGACGGGGGGGGGTTACAATGAGCAGTTCTTC. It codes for CAWTGGGYNEQFF.

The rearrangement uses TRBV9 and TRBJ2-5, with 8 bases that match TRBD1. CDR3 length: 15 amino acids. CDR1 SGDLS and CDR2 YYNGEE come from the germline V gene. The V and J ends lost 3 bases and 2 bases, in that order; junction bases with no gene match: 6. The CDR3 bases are TGTGCCAGCAGCGCCGGGACAGGCTTACAAGAGACCCAGTACTTC. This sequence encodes CASSAGTGLQETQYF.